This TCR beta chain came from a study of PD-1 blockade in classical Hodgkin lymphoma. Every single patient, without exception, relapsed after autologous stem cell transplantation, and brentuximab vedotin exposure varied. Progressive disease, partial response or complete response was each patient's best response. In regard to this clone: Its antigen is unknown.

General study points: The study found complete responders had baseline diversity similar to newly diagnosed patients. Some patients started nivolumab under 1 year after ASCT, and they were excluded. With CD4+ cells, TCR diversity rose significantly by C4D1, but not with CD8+ cells.

Some clones are missing from TCRdb's copy, which holds only in-frame ones; the method was immunoSEQ multiplex PCR. The sample lists 15,000 to 20,000 clones, about 81% occurring once. The receptor was isolated from a human donor with classical Hodgkin lymphoma. The source was peripheral blood mononuclear cells (PBMCs), collected before the second cycle of nivolumab.

CDR3 region: CASSPGRQNEKLFF. DNA of the CDR3: TGTGCCAGCAGTCCGGGACGGCAGAATGAAAAACTGTTTTTT. The chain employs TRBV2 and TRBJ1-4; D may be TRBD1 (5 bases). Germline V lookup: CDR1 SNHLY, CDR2 FYNNEI. The CDR3 totals 14 residues. V lost 5 bases and J lost 5, with 12 bases in between.